Sequencing of this T cell receptor (beta chain) was carried out in a study of cytomegalovirus exposure and HLA in healthy donors. The table came from immunoSEQ multiplex PCR; TCRdb's copy has only in-frame clones and leaves some out. The table has under 65,000 clones, 90% to 95% seen once; the top ten hold approximately 6%. The donors were members of the validation cohort, which comprised 120 subjects and was separate from the first cohort of 666 subjects. The CDR3 length is 16 residues. Trimming removed 3 bases from V and 5 bases from J; junction bases left unmatched: 9. Germline CDR1 is SGHRS and CDR2 is YFSETQ.

Source material: PBMCs. The TCR was taken from a woman aged 18-30 years in good health and CMV-seropositive. This chain uses TRBV5-1 with TRBJ2-1, with 9 bases identical to TRBD2. CDR3 in DNA: TGCGCCAGCAGCTACCTTAGCGGGAGTGCCAACAATGAGCAGTTCTTC. Translating it yields CASSYLSGSANNEQFF.